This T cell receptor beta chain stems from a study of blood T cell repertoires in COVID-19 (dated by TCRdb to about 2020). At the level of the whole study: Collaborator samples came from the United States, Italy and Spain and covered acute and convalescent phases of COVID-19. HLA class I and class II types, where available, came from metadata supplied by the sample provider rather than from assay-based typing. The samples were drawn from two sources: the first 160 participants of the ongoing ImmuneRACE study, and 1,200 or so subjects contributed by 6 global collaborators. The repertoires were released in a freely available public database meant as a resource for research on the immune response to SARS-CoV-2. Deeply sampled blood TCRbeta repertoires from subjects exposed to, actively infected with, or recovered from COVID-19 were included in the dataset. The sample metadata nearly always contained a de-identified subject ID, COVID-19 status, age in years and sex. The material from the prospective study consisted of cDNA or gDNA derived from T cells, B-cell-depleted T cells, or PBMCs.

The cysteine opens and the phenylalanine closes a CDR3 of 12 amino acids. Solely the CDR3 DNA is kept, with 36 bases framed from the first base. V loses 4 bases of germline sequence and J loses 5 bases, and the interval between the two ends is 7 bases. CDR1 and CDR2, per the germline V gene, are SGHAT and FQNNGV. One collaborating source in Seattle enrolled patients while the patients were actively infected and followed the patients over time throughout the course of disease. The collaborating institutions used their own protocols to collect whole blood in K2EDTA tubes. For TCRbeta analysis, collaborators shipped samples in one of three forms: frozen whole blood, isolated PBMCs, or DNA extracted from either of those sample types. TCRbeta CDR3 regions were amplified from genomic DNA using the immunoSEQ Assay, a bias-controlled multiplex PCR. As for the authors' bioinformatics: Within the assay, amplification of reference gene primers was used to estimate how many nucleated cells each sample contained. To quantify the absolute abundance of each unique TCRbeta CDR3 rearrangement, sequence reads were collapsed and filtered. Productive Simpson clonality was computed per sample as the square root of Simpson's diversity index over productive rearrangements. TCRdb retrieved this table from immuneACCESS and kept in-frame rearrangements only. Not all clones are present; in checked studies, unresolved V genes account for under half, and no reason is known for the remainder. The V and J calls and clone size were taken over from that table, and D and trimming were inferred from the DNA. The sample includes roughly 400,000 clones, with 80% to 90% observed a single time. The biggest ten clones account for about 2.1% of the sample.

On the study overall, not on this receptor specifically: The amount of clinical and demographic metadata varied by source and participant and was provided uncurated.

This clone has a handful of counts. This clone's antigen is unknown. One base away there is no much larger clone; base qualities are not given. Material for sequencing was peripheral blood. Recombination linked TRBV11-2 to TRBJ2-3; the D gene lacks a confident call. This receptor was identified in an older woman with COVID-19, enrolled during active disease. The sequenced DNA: TGTGCCAGCAGCTCTAGAGGAGATACGCAGTATTTT. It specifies CASSSRGDTQYF.